The clone carrying this T cell receptor (beta chain) appeared a few times. TCRdb keeps only in-frame clones here, not all; method: immunoSEQ multiplex PCR. The repertoire consists of 600,000 to 700,000 clones, with around 73% occurring once and the leading ten covering roughly 2%. The sample belongs to a study of shared clonotypes between healthy human individuals. CDR3 size: 13 residues. The V gene lost 1 base and the J gene lost 8 bases, with 11 bases spanning the gap. Per the germline V gene, CDR1 is MNHNS and CDR2 is SASEGT. This TCR was sampled from a woman in her 30s in good health. The sample consisted of memory CD4+ T cells sorted from blood. The subset: CD45RA-negative fraction. The chain recombines TRBV6-1 with TRBJ1-2; the D gene is possibly TRBD1 (5 bases). The CDR3 here is CASSEGWDEGYTF. In DNA, the CDR3 is TGTGCCAGCAGTGAAGGGTGGGACGAAGGCTACACCTTC.